This TCR beta chain was identified in a study of blood T cell repertoires in COVID-19. The germline V gene encodes CDR1 LGHDT and CDR2 YNNKEL (reference sequence). The CDR3 runs 14 residues. V gave up 3 bases and J gave up 1 base, with 9 bases separating them. Here immunoSEQ multiplex PCR was the method, and the copy in TCRdb shows in-frame clones only, minus some. The table has about 410,000 clones, roughly 88% seen once. The chain links TRBV3-1 (or the pseudogene TRBV3-2) to TRBJ1-1; maybe TRBD1 (5 bases). Sequenced material: PBMCs or T cells enriched from blood (not recorded which). The clonotype originates from a man aged 18 to 29 who had recovered from COVID-19. CDR3 region: CASSHMTENTEAFF. The DNA for the CDR3 is TGTGCCAGCAGCCATATGACAGAGAACACTGAAGCTTTCTTT.